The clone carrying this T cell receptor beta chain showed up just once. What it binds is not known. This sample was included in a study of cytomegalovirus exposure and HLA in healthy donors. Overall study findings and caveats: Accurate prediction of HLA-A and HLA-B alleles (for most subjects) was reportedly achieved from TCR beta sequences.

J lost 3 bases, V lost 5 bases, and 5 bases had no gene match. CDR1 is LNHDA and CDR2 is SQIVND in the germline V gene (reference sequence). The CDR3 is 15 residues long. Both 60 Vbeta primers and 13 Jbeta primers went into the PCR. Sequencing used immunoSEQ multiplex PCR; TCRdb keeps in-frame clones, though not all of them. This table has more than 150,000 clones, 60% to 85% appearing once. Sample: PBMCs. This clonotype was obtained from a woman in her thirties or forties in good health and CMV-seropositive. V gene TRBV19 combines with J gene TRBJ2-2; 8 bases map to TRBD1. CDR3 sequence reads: CASSGDRIYTGELFF. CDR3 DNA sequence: TGTGCCAGTAGTGGGGACAGGATTTACACCGGGGAGCTGTTTTTT.